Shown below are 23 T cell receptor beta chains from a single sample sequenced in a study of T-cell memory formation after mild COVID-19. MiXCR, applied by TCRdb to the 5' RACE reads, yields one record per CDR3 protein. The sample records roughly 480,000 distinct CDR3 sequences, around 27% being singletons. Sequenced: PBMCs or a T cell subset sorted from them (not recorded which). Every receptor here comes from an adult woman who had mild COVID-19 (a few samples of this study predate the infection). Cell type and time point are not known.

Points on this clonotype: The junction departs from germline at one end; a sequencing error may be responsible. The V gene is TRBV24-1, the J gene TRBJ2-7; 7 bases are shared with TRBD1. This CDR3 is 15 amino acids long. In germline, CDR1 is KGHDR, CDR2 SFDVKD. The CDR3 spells CATSGPRTGSNEQYF. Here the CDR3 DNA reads TGTGCCACCAGTGGACCTAGGACAGGCTCCAACGAGCAGTACTTC.

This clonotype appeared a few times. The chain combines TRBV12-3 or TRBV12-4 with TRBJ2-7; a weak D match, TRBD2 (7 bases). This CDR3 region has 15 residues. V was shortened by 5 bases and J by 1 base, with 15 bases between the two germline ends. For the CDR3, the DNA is TGTGCCAGCAGTACGGGGAGGGGGGCTTCCTACGAGCAGTACTTC. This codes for CASSTGRGASYEQYF.

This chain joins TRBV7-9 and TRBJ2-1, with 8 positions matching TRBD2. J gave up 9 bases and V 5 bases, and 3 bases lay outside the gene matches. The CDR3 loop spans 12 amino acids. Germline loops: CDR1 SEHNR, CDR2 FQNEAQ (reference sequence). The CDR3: CASSTGRAEQFF. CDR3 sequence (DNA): TGTGCCAGCAGCACCGGGAGGGCTGAGCAGTTCTTC.

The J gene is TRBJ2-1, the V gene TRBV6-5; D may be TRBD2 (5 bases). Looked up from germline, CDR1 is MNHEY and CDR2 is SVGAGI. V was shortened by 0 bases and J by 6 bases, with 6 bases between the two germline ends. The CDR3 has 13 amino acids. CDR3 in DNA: TGTGCCAGCAGTTACTCAGAGGGCAATGAGCAGTTCTTC. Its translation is CASSYSEGNEQFF.

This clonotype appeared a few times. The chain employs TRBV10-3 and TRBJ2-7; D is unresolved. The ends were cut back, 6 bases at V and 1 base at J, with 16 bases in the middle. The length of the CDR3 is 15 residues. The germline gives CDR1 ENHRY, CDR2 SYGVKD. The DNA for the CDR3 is TGTGCCATCAGCTCCCAGGTTTCGACTTCCTACGAGCAGTACTTC. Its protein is CAISSQVSTSYEQYF.

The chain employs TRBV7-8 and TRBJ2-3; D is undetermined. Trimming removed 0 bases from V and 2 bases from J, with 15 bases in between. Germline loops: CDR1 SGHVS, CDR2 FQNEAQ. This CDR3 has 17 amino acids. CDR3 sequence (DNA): TGTGCCAGCAGCTTAGCCGTGGGCACAATATCCACAGATACGCAGTATTTT. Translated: CASSLAVGTISTDTQYF.

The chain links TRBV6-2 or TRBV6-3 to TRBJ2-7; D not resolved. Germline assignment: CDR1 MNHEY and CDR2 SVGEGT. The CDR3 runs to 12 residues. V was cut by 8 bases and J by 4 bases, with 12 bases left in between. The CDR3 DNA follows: TGTGCCAGCGGGTTTCTGAGGTACGAGCAGTACTTC. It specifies CASGFLRYEQYF.

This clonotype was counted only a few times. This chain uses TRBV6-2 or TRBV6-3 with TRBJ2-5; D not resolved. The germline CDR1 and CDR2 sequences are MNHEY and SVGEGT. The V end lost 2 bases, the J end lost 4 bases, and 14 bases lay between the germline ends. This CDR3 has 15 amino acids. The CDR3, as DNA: TGTGCCAGCAGTTACCCCGGATCCCCCGGAGAGACCCAGTACTTC. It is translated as CASSYPGSPGETQYF.

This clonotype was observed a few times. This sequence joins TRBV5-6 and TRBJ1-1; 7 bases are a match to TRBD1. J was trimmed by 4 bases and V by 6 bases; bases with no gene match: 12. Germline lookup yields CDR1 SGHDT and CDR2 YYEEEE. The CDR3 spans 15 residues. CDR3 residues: CASTSGAGGPTEAFF. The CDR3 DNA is TGTGCCAGCACCTCGGGGGCAGGGGGACCCACTGAAGCTTTCTTT.

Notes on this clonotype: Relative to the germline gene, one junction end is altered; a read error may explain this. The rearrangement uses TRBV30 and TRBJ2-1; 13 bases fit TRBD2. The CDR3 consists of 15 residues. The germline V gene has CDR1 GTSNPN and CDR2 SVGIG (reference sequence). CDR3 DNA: TGTGCCTGTAGTGAGCGACTAGCGGGGGGCAATGAGCAGTTCTTC. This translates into CACSERLAGGNEQFF.

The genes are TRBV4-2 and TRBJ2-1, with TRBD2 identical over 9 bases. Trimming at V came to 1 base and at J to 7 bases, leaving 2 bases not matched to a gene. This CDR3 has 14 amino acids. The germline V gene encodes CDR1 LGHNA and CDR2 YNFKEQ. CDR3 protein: CASSQGSGRNEQFF. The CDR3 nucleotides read TGTGCCAGCAGCCAAGGAAGCGGGAGGAATGAGCAGTTCTTC.

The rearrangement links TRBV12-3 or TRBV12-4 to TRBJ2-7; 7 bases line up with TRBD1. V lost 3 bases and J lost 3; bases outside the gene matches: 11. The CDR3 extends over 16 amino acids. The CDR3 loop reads CASSFRPTRDSYEQYF. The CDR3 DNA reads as TGTGCCAGCAGTTTCCGCCCTACCCGGGACAGCTACGAGCAGTACTTC.

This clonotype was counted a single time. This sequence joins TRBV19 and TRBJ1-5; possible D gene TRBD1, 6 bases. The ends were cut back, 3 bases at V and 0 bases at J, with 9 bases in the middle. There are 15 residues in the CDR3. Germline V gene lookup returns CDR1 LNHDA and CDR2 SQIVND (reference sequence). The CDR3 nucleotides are TGTGCCAGTAGTATGGACAGCAATAGCAATCAGCCCCAGCATTTT. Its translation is CASSMDSNSNQPQHF.

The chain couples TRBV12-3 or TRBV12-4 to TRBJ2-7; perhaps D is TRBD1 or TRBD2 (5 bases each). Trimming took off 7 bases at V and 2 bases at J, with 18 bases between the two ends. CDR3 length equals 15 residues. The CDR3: CASTRLTRGAYEQYF. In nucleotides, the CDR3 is TGTGCCAGCACCCGCCTCACGAGGGGTGCCTACGAGCAGTACTTC.

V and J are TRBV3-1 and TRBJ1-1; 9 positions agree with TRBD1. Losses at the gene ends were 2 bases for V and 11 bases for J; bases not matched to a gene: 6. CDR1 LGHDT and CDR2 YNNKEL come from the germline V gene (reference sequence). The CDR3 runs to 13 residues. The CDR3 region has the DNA TGTGCCAGCAGCCAAAGTCGGGACAGGGCGGCTTTCTTT. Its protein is CASSQSRDRAAFF.

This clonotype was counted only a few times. CDR3: CASSYSRAEAFF. In DNA form, the CDR3 reads TGTGCCAGCAGTTACTCAAGGGCTGAAGCTTTCTTT. The chain links TRBV6-5 to TRBJ1-1, with D unresolved. The V and J ends lost 0 bases and 6 bases respectively, with 5 bases between them. The length of the CDR3 is 12 residues. Looked up from germline, CDR1 is MNHEY and CDR2 is SVGAGI.

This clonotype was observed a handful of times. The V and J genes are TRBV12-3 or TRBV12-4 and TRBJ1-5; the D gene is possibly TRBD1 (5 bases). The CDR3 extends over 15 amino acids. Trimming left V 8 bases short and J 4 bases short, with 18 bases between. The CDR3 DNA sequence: TGTGCCAGCGGACCCTCAGGGTCATGGAATCAGCCCCAGCATTTT. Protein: CASGPSGSWNQPQHF.

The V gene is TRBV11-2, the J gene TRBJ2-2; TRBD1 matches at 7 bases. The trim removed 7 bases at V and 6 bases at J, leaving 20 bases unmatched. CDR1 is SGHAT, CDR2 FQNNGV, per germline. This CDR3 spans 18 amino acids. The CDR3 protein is CASIPTLRQGVLSGELFF. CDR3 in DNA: TGTGCCAGCATCCCCACGCTGCGGCAGGGGGTACTGTCCGGGGAGCTGTTTTTT.

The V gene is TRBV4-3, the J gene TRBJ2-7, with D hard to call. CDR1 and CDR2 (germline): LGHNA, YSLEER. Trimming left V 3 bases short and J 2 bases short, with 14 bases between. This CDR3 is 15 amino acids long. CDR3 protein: CASSQQWAETYEQYF. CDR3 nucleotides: TGCGCCAGCAGCCAGCAATGGGCTGAGACCTACGAGCAGTACTTC.

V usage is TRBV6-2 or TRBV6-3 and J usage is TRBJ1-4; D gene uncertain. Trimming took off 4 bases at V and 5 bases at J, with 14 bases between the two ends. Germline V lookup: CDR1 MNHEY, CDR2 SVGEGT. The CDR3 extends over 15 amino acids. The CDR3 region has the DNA TGTGCCAGCAGTTGGACCTCGGACGGAAATGAAAAACTGTTTTTT. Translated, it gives CASSWTSDGNEKLFF.

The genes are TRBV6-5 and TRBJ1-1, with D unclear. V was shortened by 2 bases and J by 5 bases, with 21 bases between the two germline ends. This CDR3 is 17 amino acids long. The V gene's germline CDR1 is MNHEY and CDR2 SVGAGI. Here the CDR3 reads CASSYAFQDLLGTEAFF. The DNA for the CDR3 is TGTGCCAGCAGTTACGCGTTTCAGGACCTCCTAGGGACTGAAGCTTTCTTT.

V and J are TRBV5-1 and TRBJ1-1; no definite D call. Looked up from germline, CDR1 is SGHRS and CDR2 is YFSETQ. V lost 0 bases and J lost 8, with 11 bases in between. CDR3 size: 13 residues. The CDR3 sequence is CASSLGRSSEAFF. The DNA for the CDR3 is TGCGCCAGCAGCTTGGGCAGGTCGAGCGAAGCTTTCTTT.

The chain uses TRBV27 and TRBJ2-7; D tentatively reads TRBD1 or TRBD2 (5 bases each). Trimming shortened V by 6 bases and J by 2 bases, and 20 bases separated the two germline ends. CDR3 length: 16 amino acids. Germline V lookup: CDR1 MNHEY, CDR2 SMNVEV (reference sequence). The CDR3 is CASRSHPRTGPYEQYF. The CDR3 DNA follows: TGTGCCAGCAGATCTCACCCCCGGACGGGGCCCTACGAGCAGTACTTC.